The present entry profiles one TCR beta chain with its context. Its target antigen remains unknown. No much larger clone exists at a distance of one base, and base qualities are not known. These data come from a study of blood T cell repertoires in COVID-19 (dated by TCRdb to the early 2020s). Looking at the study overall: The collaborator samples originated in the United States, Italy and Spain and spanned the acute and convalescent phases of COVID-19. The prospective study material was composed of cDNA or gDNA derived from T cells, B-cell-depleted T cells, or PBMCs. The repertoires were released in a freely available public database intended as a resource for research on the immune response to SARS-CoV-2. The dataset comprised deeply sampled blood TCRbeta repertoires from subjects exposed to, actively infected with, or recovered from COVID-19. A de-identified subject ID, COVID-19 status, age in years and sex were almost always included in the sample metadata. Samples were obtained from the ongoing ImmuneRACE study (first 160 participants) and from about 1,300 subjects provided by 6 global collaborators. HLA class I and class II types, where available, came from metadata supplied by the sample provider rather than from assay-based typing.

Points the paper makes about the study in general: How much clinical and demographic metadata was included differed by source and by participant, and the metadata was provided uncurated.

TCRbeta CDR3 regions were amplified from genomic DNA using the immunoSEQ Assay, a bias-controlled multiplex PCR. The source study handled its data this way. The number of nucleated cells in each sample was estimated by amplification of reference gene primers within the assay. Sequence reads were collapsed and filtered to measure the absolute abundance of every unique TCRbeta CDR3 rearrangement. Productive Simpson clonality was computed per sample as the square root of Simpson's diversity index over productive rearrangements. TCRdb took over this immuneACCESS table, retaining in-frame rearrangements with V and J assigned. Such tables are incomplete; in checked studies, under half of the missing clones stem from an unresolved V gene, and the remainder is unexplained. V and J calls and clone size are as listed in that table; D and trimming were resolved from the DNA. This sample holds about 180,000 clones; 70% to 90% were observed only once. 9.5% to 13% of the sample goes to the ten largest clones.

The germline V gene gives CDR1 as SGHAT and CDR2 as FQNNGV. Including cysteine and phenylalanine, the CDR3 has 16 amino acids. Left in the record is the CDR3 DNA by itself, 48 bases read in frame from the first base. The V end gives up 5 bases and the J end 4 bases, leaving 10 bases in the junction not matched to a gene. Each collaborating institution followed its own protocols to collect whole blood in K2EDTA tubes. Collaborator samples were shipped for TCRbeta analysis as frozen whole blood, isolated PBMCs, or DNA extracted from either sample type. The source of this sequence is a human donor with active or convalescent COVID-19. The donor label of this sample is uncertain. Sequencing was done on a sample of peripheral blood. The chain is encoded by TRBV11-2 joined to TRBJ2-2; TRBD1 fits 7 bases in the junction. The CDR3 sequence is CASSRPTGRSTGELFF. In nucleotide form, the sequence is TGTGCCAGCAGCCGACCGACAGGGAGAAGCACCGGGGAGCTGTTTTTT.